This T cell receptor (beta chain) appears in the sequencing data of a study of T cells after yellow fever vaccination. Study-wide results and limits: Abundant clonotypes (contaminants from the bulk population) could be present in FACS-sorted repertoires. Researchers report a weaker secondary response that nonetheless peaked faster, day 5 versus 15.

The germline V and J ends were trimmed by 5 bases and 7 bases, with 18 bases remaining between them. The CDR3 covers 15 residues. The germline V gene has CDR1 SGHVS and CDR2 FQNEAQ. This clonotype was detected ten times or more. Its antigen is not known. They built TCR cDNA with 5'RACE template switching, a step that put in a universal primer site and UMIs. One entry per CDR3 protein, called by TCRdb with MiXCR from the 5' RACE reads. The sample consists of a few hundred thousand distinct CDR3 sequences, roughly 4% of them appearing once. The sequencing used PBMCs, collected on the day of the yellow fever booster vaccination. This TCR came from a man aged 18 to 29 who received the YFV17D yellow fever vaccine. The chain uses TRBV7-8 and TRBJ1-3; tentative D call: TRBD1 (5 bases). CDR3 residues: CASSPRPTEYNTIYF. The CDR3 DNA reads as TGTGCCAGCAGCCCACGCCCGACAGAATACAACACCATATATTTT.